A selection of T cell receptor beta chains follows, all from one sample in a study of CD8+ T cells in alopecia areata. Method: immunoSEQ multiplex PCR; TCRdb's copy keeps in-frame clones and lacks some. Among a few hundred thousand clones listed, 35% to 45% were seen once. The sample here was CD4+ T cells sorted from blood, taken at approximately week 30, from a patient treated with tofacitinib. The receptors shown here come from a human donor with alopecia areata. The CDR3 runs from the conserved cysteine through the conserved F or W. D genes are given only for firm matches. Clone size is not always given. Where it is, it says once, few, many or a class for expanded clones.

v_call	j_call	clone_size	d_call	cdr3_aa	cdr3_nt
TRBV5-1	TRBJ2-5	-	-	CASSLERPGGETQYF	TGCGCCAGCAGCTTGGAAAGACCCGGGGGCGAGACCCAGTACTTC
TRBV28	TRBJ2-2	few	TRBD1	CASRHQWDRGTGELFF	TGTGCCAGCAGACACCAATGGGACAGGGGAACCGGGGAGCTGTTTTTT
TRBV7-9	TRBJ1-2	-	-	CASTTERYGYTF	TGTGCCAGCACGACAGAGCGCTATGGCTACACCTTC
TRBV29-1	TRBJ1-1	few	-	CSGRSGSTEAFF	TGCAGCGGTAGATCTGGGAGCACTGAAGCTTTCTTT
TRBV19	TRBJ2-5	-	-	CASSIRVQETQYF	TGTGCCAGTAGTATAAGGGTCCAAGAGACCCAGTACTTC
TRBV5-6	TRBJ2-7	-	-	CASSRPINSGKYEQYF	TGTGCCAGCAGCCGACCGATAAACAGCGGAAAATACGAGCAGTACTTC
TRBV5-1	TRBJ1-2	-	-	CASSLEGPYGYTF	TGCGCCAGCAGCTTGGAGGGACCCTATGGCTACACCTTC
TRBV7-3	TRBJ1-5	-	-	CASSLNINQPQHF	TGTGCCAGCAGCTTAAATATCAATCAGCCCCAGCATTTT
TRBV6-5	TRBJ2-5	-	-	CASSFDKGVPYF	TGTGCCAGCAGTTTCGACAAGGGGGTGCCTTACTTC
TRBV7-8	TRBJ2-5	-	-	CASSLVPTIKRSQETQYF	TGTGCCAGCAGCTTAGTTCCGACTATCAAAAGAAGCCAAGAGACCCAGTACTTC
TRBV30	TRBJ1-2	-	-	CAWSVHPGLAYGYTF	TGTGCCTGGAGTGTACACCCAGGGCTCGCCTATGGCTACACCTTC
TRBV6-6	TRBJ2-3	few	-	CASSYRSTDTQYF	TGTGCCAGCAGTTATCGCAGCACAGATACGCAGTATTTT
TRBV12-5	TRBJ2-3	few	-	CASGFRESTDTQYF	TGTGCTAGTGGTTTCAGGGAAAGCACAGATACGCAGTATTTT
TRBV27	TRBJ1-4	few	-	CASSFSYNEKLFF	TGTGCCAGCAGTTTCAGCTATAATGAAAAACTGTTTTTT